These T cell receptor beta chains were read from a single sample in a study of T cell repertoires in cytomegalovirus infection. A single record per CDR3 protein comes from TCRdb applying MiXCR to the reads. This sample has fewer than 550,000 distinct CDR3 sequences, with around 10% found just once. The specimen sequenced was PBMCs. The receptors shown here come from a human donor in good health (CMV status not recorded). Some clones in this sample may be carry-over from other donors' samples. CDR3s include the opening cysteine and the closing phenylalanine or tryptophan. The order of the fields is clone size, V gene, D gene, J gene, CDR3 length, CDR3 protein, CDR3 DNA. The D gene is left open where the match is weak. Rows may omit the clone size; those that give it use once, few, many or a size class.

size: many
V: TRBV2
D: .
J: TRBJ1-2
length: 15
CDR3: CASSLMTTGNYGYTF
DNA: TGTGCCAGCAGTCTGATGACGACAGGAAACTATGGCTACACCTTC

size: many
V: TRBV7-2
D: .
J: TRBJ2-5
length: 14
CDR3: CASSVTPRGETQYF
DNA: TGTGCCAGCAGCGTTACGCCCCGGGGGGAGACCCAGTACTTC

size: .
V: TRBV5-6
D: .
J: TRBJ1-2
length: 17
CDR3: CASSLGGTGRPYYGYTF
DNA: TGTGCCAGCAGCTTGGGGGGTACAGGGCGGCCTTACTATGGCTACACCTTC

size: many
V: TRBV2
D: .
J: TRBJ1-1
length: 13
CDR3: CASKVESDVQAFF
DNA: TGTGCCAGCAAGGTGGAGTCGGACGTTCAAGCTTTCTTT

size: few
V: TRBV5-1
D: .
J: TRBJ2-7
length: 14
CDR3: CASSLQTVGDEQYF
DNA: TGCGCCAGCAGCTTGCAAACAGTTGGGGACGAGCAGTACTTC

size: .
V: TRBV29-1
D: TRBD1
J: TRBJ1-1
length: 13
CDR3: CSVGTGTGPEAFF
DNA: TGCAGCGTTGGGACCGGGACAGGGCCTGAAGCTTTCTTT

size: .
V: TRBV29-1
D: TRBD1
J: TRBJ2-5
length: 15
CDR3: CSVEDRDRGTETQYF
DNA: TGCAGCGTTGAAGATCGGGACAGGGGGACAGAGACCCAGTACTTC

size: .
V: TRBV11-2
D: TRBD1
J: TRBJ2-5
length: 16
CDR3: CASSLTGQGAMETQYF
DNA: TGTGCCAGCAGCCTTACGGGACAGGGGGCGATGGAGACCCAGTACTTC

size: .
V: TRBV6-9
D: .
J: TRBJ1-6
length: 14
CDR3: CASGGGGGNSPLHF
DNA: TGTGCCAGCGGGGGAGGGGGAGGTAATTCACCCCTCCACTTT

size: .
V: TRBV13
D: .
J: TRBJ2-7
length: 15
CDR3: CASSSSGGTSYEQYF
DNA: TGTGCCAGCAGCTCAAGTGGGGGCACCTCCTACGAGCAGTACTTC

size: .
V: TRBV5-6
D: .
J: TRBJ2-5
length: 15
CDR3: CASSFSSSAQETQYF
DNA: TGTGCCAGCAGCTTCTCGTCTAGCGCACAAGAGACCCAGTACTTC

size: many
V: TRBV10-3
D: TRBD1
J: TRBJ1-1
length: 15
CDR3: CAISESGQGRTEAFF
DNA: TGTGCCATCAGTGAGTCGGGACAGGGAAGGACTGAAGCTTTCTTT

size: .
V: TRBV2
D: .
J: TRBJ2-1
length: 15
CDR3: CASRAQGSSYNEQFF
DNA: TGTGCCAGCAGAGCTCAGGGGTCCTCCTACAATGAGCAGTTCTTC

size: many
V: TRBV5-1
D: .
J: TRBJ2-2
length: 15
CDR3: CASSLSVGSTGELFF
DNA: TGCGCCAGCAGCTTGAGTGTGGGTAGCACCGGGGAGCTGTTTTTT

size: many
V: TRBV12-3/TRBV12-4
D: TRBD1
J: TRBJ1-5
length: 14
CDR3: CASSRSGGGQPQHF
DNA: TGTGCCAGCAGCCGCTCAGGGGGAGGACAGCCCCAGCATTTT